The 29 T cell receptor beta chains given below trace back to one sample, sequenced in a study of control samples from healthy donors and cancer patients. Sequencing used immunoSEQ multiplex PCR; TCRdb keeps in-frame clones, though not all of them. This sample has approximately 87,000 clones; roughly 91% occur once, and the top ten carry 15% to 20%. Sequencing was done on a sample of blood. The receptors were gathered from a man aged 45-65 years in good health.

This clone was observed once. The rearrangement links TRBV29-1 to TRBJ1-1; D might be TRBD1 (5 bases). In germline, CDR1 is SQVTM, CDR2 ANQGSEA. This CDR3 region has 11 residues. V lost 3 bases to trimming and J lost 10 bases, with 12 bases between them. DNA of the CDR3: TGCAGCGTTGATTATGGTAGGGGAGCTTTCTTT. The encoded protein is CSVDYGRGAFF. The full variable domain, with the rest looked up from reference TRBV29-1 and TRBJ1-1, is SAVISQKPSRDICQRGTSLTIQCQVDSQVTMMFWYRQQPGQSLTLIATANQGSEATYESGFVIDKFPISRPNLTFSTLTVSNMSPEDSSIYLCSVDYGRGAFFGQGTRLTVV.

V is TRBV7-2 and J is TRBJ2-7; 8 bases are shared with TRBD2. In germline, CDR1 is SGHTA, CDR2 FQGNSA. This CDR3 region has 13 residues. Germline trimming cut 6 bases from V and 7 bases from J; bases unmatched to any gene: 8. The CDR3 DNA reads TGTGCCAGCAGTTGGCGGGGGGTCTCGGAGCAGTACTTC. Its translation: CASSWRGVSEQYF.

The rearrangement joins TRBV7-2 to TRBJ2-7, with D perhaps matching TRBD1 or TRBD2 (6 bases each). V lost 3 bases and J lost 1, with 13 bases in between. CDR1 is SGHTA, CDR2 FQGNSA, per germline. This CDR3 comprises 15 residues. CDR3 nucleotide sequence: TGTGCCAGCAGCTTCGGCGCGGGACAATCCTACGAGCAGTACTTC. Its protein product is CASSFGAGQSYEQYF.

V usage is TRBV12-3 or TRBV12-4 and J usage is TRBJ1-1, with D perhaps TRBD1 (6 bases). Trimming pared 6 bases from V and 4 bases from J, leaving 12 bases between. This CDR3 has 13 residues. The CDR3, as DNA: TGTGCCAGCAGCCAGGGAGGGGGCACTGAAGCTTTCTTT. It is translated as CASSQGGGTEAFF.

CDR3 in DNA: TGTGCAAGTCGCTTAGAAGGGAATGGCTACACCTTC. This translates into CASRLEGNGYTF. The rearrangement joins TRBV12-2 to TRBJ1-2. TRBV12-2 is annotated as a pseudogene. CDR3 length equals 12 residues.

CDR3 amino acids: CASSQETGGGGELFF. CDR3 bases: TGTGCCAGCAGCCAAGAAACCGGGGGAGGTGGGGAGCTGTTTTTT. The rearrangement uses TRBV3-1 (or the pseudogene TRBV3-2) and TRBJ2-2, with a tentative D call TRBD2 (6 bases). V lost 0 bases to trimming and J lost 8 bases, with 13 bases between them. The CDR3 has 15 amino acids. The germline CDR1 and CDR2 sequences are LGHDT and YNNKEL (reference sequence).

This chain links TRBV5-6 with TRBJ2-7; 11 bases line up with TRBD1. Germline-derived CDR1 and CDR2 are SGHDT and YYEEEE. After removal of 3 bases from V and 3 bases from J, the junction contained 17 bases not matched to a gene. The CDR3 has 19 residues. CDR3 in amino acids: CASSSDSGTGGQWNYEQYF. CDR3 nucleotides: TGTGCCAGCAGCTCTGATTCCGGGACAGGGGGTCAATGGAACTACGAGCAGTACTTC.

The chain's CDR3 is CASSQIAGAGAQYF. The CDR3, as DNA: TGCGCCAGCAGCCAAATAGCGGGCGCGGGGGCCCAGTACTTC. The rearrangement uses TRBV4-1 and TRBJ2-5; 7 bases line up with TRBD2. V was clipped by 2 bases and J by 9 bases; unmatched bases: 9. Germline values: CDR1 MGHRA, CDR2 YSYEKL. The CDR3 spans 14 residues.

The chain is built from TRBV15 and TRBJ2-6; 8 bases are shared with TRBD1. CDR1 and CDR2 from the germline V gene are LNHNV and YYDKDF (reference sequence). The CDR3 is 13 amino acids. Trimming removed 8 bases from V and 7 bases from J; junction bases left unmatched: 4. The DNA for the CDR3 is TGTGCCACCGGGACAGGCGATGCCAACGTCCTGACTTTC. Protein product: CATGTGDANVLTF.

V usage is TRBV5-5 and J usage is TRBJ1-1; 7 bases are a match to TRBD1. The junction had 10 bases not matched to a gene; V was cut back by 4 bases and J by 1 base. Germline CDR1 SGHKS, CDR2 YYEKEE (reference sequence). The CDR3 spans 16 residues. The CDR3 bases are TGTGCCAGCAGCGTTGGAGTAAGGGGGCGGAACACTGAAGCTTTCTTT. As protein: CASSVGVRGRNTEAFF.

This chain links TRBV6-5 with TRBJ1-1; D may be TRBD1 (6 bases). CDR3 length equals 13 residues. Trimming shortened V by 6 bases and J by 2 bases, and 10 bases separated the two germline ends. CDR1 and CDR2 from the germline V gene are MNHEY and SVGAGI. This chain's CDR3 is CASSGQSNTEAFF. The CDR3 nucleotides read TGTGCCAGCAGCGGACAGTCTAACACTGAAGCTTTCTTT.

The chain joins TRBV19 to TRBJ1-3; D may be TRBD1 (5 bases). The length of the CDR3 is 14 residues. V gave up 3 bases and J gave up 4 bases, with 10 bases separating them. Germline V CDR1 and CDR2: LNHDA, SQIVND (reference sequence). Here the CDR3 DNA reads TGTGCCAGTAGTATTGGGACCGAAGGAAACACCATATATTTT. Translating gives CASSIGTEGNTIYF. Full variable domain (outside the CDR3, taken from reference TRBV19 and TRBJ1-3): DGGITQSPKYLFRKEGQNVTLSCEQNLNHDAMYWYRQDPGQGLRLIYYSQIVNDFQKGDIAEGYSVSREKKESFPLTVTSAQKNPTAFYLCASSIGTEGNTIYFGEGSWLTVV.

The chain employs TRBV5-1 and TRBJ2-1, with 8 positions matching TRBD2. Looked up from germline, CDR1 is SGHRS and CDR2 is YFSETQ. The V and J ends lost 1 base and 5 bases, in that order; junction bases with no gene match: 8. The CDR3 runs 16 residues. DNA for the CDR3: TGCGCCAGCAGCTTGTCGTTTAGCGGGAACAACAATGAGCAGTTCTTC. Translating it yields CASSLSFSGNNNEQFF.

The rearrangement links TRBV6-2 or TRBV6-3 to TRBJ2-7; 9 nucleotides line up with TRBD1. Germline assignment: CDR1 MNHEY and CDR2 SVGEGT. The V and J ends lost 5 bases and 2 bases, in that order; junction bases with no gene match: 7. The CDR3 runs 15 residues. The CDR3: CASSPGTGRTYEQYF. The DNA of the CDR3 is TGTGCCAGCAGTCCCGGGACAGGGAGGACCTACGAGCAGTACTTC.

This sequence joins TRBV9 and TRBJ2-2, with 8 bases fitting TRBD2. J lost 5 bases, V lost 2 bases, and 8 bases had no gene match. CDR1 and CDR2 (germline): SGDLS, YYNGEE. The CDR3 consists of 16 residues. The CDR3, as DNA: TGTGCCAGCAGCGTCCGGACTAGCCAAGGAACCGGGGAGCTGTTTTTT. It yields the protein CASSVRTSQGTGELFF.

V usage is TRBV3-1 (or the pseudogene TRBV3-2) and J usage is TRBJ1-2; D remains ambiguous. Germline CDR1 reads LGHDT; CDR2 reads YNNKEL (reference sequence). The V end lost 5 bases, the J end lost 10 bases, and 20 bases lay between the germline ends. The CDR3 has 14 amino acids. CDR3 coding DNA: TGTGCCAGCAGCTATACCGTGTACCGGGCCCTCTACACCTTC. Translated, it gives CASSYTVYRALYTF.

CDR3 sequence reads: CASSPSGANVLTF. The CDR3 region has the DNA TGTGCCAGCAGCCCATCTGGGGCCAACGTCCTGACTTTC. The rearrangement uses TRBV11-3 and TRBJ2-6; D gene uncertain. The CDR3 is 13 amino acids. V lost 5 bases and J lost 1, with 3 bases in between. Germline V gene data show CDR1 as SGHNT and CDR2 as YENEEA.

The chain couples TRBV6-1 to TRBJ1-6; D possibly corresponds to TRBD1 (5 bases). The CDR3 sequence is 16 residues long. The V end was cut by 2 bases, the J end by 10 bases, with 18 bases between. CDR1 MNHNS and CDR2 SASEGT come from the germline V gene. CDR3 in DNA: TGTGCCAGCAGTGAACCAGTTGGCACTCAGGGATCACCCCTCCACTTT. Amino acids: CASSEPVGTQGSPLHF.

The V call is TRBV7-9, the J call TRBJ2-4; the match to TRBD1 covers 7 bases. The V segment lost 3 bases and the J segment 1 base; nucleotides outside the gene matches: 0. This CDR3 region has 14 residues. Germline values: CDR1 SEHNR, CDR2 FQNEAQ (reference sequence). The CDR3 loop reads CASSLGQAKNIQYF. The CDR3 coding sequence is TGTGCCAGCAGCTTGGGACAGGCCAAAAACATTCAGTACTTC.

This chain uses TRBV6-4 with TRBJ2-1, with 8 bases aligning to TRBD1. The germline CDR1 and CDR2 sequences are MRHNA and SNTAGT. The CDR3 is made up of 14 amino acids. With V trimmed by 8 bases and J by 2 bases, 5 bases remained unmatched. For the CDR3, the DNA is TGTGCCAGCTCTAGGGACAGGCCCTACAATGAGCAGTTCTTC. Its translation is CASSRDRPYNEQFF.

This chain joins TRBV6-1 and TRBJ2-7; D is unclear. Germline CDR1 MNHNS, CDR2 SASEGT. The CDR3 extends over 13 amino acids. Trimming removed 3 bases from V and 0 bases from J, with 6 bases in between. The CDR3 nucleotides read TGTGCCAGCAGTGAGTACAGCTCCTACGAGCAGTACTTC. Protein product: CASSEYSSYEQYF.

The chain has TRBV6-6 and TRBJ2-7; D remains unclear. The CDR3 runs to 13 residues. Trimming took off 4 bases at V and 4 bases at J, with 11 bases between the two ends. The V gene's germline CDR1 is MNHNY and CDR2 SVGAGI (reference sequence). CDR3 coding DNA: TGTGCCAGCAGTTTGGCCTCGAAATACGAGCAGTACTTC. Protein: CASSLASKYEQYF.

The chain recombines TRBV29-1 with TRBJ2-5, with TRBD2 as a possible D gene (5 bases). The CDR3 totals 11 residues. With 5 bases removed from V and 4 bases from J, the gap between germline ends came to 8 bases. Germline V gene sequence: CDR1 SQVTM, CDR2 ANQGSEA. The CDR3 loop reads CSVRGGETQYF. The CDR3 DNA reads TGCAGCGTTCGCGGAGGAGAGACCCAGTACTTC.

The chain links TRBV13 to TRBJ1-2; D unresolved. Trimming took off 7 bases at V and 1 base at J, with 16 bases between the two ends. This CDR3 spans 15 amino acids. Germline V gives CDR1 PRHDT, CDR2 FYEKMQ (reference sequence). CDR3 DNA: TGTGCCAGCACCTCCACCTTGGACCTTAACTATGGCTACACCTTC. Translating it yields CASTSTLDLNYGYTF.

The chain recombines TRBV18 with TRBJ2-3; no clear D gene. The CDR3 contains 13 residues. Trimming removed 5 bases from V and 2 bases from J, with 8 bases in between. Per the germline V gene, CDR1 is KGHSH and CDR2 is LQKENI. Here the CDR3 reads CASSGPDTDTQYF. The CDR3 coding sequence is TGTGCCAGCTCAGGGCCGGACACAGATACGCAGTATTTT.

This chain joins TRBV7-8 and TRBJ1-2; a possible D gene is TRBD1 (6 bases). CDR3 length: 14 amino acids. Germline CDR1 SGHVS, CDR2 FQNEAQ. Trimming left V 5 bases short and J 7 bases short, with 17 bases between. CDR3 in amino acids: CASSAEQGSGGYTF. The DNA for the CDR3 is TGTGCCAGCAGCGCAGAACAGGGTAGTGGTGGCTACACCTTC.

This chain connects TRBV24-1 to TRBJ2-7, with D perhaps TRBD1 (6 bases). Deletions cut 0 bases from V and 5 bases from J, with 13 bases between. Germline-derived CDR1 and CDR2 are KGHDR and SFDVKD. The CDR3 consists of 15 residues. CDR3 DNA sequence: TGTGCCACCAGTGATTTGGGGCAGGGGATCGACGAGCAGTACTTC. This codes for CATSDLGQGIDEQYF.

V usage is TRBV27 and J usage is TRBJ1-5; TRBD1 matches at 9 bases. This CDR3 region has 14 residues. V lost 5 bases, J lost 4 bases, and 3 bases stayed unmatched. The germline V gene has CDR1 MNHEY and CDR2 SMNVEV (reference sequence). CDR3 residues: CASSGGQGNQPQHF. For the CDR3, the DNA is TGTGCCAGCAGTGGGGGACAGGGAAATCAGCCCCAGCATTTT.

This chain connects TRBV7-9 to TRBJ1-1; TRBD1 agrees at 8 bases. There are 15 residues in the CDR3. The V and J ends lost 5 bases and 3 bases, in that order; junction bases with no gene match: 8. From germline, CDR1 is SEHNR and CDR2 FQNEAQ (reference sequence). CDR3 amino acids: CASSAGDRGYTEAFF. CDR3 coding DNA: TGTGCCAGCAGCGCCGGAGACAGGGGATACACTGAAGCTTTCTTT.